The 10 T cell receptor beta chains below come from one sample, sequenced in a study of T-cell reconstitution after alpha-beta-depleted transplantation in children. A library of TCRbeta sequences, prepared with unique molecular identifiers, was generated. TCRdb re-called the PCR reads with MiXCR, one entry per CDR3 protein. The table lists a few hundred thousand distinct CDR3 sequences, over 10% of them singletons. The specimen was PBMCs, mostly from graft donor cells, collected 360 days after TCRalphabeta/CD19-depleted stem cell transplant. The receptors were sampled from a male patient between 10 and 17 years old who had a stem cell transplant for acute myeloid leukemia, so the T cells may come from the graft donor.

This clonotype occurred a few times. This chain joins TRBV27 and TRBJ2-7; TRBD1 agrees at 9 bases. The CDR3 has 14 residues. In germline, CDR1 is MNHEY, CDR2 SMNVEV (reference sequence). Unmatched junction bases numbered 10, after V lost 6 bases and J lost 7 bases. The CDR3 protein is CASSNPGTGKEQYF. CDR3 DNA sequence: TGTGCCAGCAGCAATCCCGGGACAGGGAAAGAGCAGTACTTC.

CDR3 protein: CSVVETGYGYTF. The DNA for the CDR3 is TGCAGCGTTGTAGAGACAGGGTACGGCTACACCTTC. This chain uses TRBV29-1 with TRBJ1-2; 7 nucleotides line up with TRBD1. Germline CDR1 and CDR2: SQVTM and ANQGSEA. CDR3 length: 12 amino acids. V dropped 4 bases and J dropped 8; count of bases not matched to a gene: 7.

This clonotype occurred once. V usage is TRBV2 and J usage is TRBJ1-2; no definite D call. The V end was cut by 3 bases, the J end by 4 bases, with 9 bases between. The CDR3 has 13 amino acids. The V gene's germline CDR1 is SNHLY and CDR2 FYNNEI. CDR3: CASSERNFYGYTF. For the CDR3, the DNA is TGTGCCAGCAGTGAGCGGAATTTCTATGGCTACACCTTC.

This clonotype was observed at least ten times. The chain recombines TRBV12-3 or TRBV12-4 with TRBJ2-3; 15 bases are shared with TRBD2. The junction had 3 bases not matched to a gene; V was cut back by 5 bases and J by 6 bases. The length of the CDR3 is 15 residues. Here the CDR3 DNA reads TGTGCCAGCAGTAGGACTAGCGGGAGGGCGGATACGCAGTATTTT. It codes for CASSRTSGRADTQYF.

The chain recombines TRBV12-3 or TRBV12-4 with TRBJ2-7; 9 nucleotides agree with TRBD1. The CDR3 contains 17 residues. The V and J ends lost 3 bases and 4 bases, in that order; junction bases with no gene match: 13. CDR3 amino acids: CASSFQTPGQGVYEQYF. CDR3 DNA sequence: TGTGCCAGCAGTTTTCAGACCCCGGGACAGGGTGTTTACGAGCAGTACTTC.

This clonotype was counted between two and nine times. This rearrangement joins TRBV6-5 to TRBJ2-4; tentative D call: TRBD2 (6 bases). Between the trimmed V and J ends, which lost 0 bases and 2 bases, there was a span of 8 bases. Germline CDR1 and CDR2: MNHEY and SVGAGI. The CDR3 sequence is 15 residues long. Here the CDR3 reads CASSYSGGTKNIQYF. The CDR3 coding sequence is TGTGCCAGCAGTTACTCAGGCGGGACCAAAAACATTCAGTACTTC.

This clonotype was seen more than once but under ten times. This chain joins TRBV5-5 and TRBJ2-7; 10 bases line up with TRBD2. V was clipped by 4 bases and J by 5 bases; unmatched bases: 6. This CDR3 contains 14 residues. Germline assignment: CDR1 SGHKS and CDR2 YYEKEE (reference sequence). The CDR3 sequence is CASSGRSGRDEQYF. In DNA, the CDR3 is TGTGCCAGCAGCGGCAGGAGCGGGAGGGACGAGCAGTACTTC.

The chain couples TRBV11-1 to TRBJ2-1; D is ambiguous. Germline loops: CDR1 SGHAT, CDR2 FQDESV (reference sequence). V lost 0 bases and J lost 0, with 24 bases in between. The CDR3 spans 21 residues. CDR3 sequence (DNA): TGTGCCAGCAGCTTAGCGAAGGATTCCGCTAAGTACTTGAGCTCCTACAATGAGCAGTTCTTC. Translating it yields CASSLAKDSAKYLSSYNEQFF.

The chain employs TRBV6-2 or TRBV6-3 and TRBJ1-4; TRBD1 is a possible D gene (5 bases). V shed 0 bases and J shed 5 bases, with 7 bases lying between them. Germline V gene data show CDR1 as MNHEY and CDR2 as SVGEGT. This CDR3 is 14 amino acids long. The CDR3 loop is CASSYSRGNEKLFF. The CDR3 DNA sequence: TGTGCCAGCAGTTACTCGAGGGGAAATGAAAAACTGTTTTTT.

This clonotype was seen only a few times. The rearrangement links TRBV12-3 or TRBV12-4 to TRBJ2-5, with TRBD1 matching 7 bases. The CDR3 totals 12 residues. Losses at the gene ends were 7 bases for V and 6 bases for J; bases not matched to a gene: 5. CDR3 protein: CASTRDSQTQYF. The CDR3 DNA is TGTGCCAGCACCAGGGACAGCCAGACCCAGTACTTC.